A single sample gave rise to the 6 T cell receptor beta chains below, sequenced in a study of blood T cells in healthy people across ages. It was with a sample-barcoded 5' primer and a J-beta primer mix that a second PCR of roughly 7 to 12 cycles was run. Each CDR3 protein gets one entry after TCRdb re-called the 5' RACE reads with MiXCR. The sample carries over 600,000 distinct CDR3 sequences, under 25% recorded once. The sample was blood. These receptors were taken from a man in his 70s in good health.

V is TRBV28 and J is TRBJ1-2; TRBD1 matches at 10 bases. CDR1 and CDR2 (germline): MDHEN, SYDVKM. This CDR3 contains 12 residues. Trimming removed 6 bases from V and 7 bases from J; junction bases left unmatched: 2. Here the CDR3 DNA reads TGTGCCAGCAGACGACAGGGGGCTGGCTACACCTTC. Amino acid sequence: CASRRQGAGYTF.

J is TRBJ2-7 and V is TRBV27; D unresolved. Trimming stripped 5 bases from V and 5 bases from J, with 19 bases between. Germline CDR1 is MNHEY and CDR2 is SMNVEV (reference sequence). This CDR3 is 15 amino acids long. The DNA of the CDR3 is TGTGCCAGCAGTACCCATCTGGGAACTCGAAACGAGCAGTACTTC. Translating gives CASSTHLGTRNEQYF.

CDR3 bases: TGTGCCAGCAGTCCAATTTCAGCGGGAGGGCCCTACAATGAGCAGTTCTTC. It encodes CASSPISAGGPYNEQFF. This chain joins TRBV12-3 or TRBV12-4 and TRBJ2-1, with TRBD2 identical over 10 bases. The CDR3 sequence is 17 residues long. Trimming cost V 5 bases and J 2 bases; bases outside gene matches: 9.

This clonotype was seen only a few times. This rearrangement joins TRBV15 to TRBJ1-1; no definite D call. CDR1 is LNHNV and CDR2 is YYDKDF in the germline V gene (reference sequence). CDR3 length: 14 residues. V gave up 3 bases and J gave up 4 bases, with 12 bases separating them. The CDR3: CATSSRRVGTEAFF. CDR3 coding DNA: TGTGCCACCAGCAGCCGGAGGGTAGGCACTGAAGCTTTCTTT.

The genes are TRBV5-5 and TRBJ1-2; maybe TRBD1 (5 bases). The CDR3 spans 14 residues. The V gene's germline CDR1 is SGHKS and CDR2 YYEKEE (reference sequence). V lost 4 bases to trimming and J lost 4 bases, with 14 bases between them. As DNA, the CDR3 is TGTGCCAGCAGCGGGGGAGGGCCCATCTATGGCTACACCTTC. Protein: CASSGGGPIYGYTF.

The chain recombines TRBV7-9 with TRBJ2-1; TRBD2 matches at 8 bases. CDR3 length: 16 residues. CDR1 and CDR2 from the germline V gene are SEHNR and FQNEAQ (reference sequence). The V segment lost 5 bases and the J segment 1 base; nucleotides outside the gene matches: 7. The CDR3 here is CASSPSRGGSYNEQFF. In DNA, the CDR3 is TGTGCCAGCAGCCCTAGCCGGGGGGGATCCTACAATGAGCAGTTCTTC.